Described below is a single T cell receptor beta chain sequence and its context. The antigen remains undetermined. It was RNA transcripts that yielded the amplified TCR beta CDR3 regions. First-round RT-PCR targeting the TCR CDR3 was performed with the HTBI primer set. TCRdb analysed the multiplex PCR reads with MiXCR anew, one entry per CDR3 protein. The table records 640,000 or so distinct CDR3 sequences, roughly 14% of them present only once. These data come from a study of T cells in Graves' hyperthyroidism and ophthalmopathy. The study left out patients who had uncontrolled infection, other autoimmune disease, pregnancy or lactation. For the diagnoses, clinical symptoms, serum thyroxine and TRAb, thyroid ultrasound and orbital computed tomography were used. Germline CDR1 reads MNHNS; CDR2 reads SASEGT. The CDR3 runs to 13 residues. V was trimmed by 7 bases and J by 1 base, leaving 10 bases between them.

Study findings and constraints: Most thyroid-expanded clonotypes above 0.001 were also found in blood. Onset of ophthalmopathy came a median 6.5 months after the model predicted it.

This TCR was sampled from a woman aged 40 to 50 with Graves' ophthalmopathy. This chain connects TRBV6-1 to TRBJ1-1; D remains ambiguous. The material sequenced was blood. This CDR3 reads CASIEIRNTEAFF. In DNA form, the CDR3 reads TGTGCCAGCATTGAGATCAGGAACACTGAAGCTTTCTTT.